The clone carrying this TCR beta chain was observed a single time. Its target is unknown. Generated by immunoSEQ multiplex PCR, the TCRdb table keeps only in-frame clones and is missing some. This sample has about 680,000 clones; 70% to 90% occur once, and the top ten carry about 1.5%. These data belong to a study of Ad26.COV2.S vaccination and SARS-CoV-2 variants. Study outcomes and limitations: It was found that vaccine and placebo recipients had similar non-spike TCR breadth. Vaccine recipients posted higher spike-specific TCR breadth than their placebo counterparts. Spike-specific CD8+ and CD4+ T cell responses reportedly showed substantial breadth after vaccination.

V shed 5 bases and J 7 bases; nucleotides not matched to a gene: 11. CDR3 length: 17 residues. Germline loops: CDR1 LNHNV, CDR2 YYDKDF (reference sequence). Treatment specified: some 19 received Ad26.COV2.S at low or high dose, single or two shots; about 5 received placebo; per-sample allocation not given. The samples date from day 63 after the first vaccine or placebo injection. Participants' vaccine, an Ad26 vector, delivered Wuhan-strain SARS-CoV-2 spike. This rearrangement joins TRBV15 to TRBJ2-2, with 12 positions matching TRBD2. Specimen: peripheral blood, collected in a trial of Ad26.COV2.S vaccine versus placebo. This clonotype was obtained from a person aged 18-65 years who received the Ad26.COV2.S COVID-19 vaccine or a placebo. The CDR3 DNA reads TGTGCCACCAGCGGGGGACTAGCGGGCTTATGGGGCGGGGAGCTGTTTTTT. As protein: CATSGGLAGLWGGELFF.